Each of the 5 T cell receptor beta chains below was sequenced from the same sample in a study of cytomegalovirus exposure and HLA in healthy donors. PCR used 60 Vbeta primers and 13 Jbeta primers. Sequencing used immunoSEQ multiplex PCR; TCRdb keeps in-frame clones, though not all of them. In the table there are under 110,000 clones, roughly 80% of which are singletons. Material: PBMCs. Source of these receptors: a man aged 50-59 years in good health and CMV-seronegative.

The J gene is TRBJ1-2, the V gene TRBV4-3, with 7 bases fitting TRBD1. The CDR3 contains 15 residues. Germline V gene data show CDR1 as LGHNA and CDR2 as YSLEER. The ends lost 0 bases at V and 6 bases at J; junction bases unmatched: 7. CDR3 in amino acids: CASSQDRSTGDGYTF. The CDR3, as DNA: TGCGCCAGCAGCCAAGATAGATCAACAGGGGATGGCTACACCTTC.

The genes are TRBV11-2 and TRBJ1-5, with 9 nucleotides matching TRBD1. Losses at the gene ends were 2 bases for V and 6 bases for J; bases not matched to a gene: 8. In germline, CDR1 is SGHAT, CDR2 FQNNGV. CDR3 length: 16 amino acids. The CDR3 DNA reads TGTGCCAGCAGCTTAAGTTCCGGGACAGGGATTCAGCCCCAGCATTTT. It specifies CASSLSSGTGIQPQHF.

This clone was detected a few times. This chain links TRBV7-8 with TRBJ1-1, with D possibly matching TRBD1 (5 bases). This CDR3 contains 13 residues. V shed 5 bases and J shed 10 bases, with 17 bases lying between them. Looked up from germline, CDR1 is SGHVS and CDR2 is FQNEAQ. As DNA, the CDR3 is TGTGCCAGCAGCCCCCGGGGGACGATCGGAGCTTTCTTT. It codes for CASSPRGTIGAFF.

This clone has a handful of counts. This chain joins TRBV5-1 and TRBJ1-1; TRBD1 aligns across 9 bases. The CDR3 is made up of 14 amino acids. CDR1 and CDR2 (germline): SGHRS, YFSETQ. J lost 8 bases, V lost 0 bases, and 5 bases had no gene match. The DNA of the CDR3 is TGCGCCAGCAGCTTGGCTGGGACAGGGACAGAAGCTTTCTTT. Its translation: CASSLAGTGTEAFF.

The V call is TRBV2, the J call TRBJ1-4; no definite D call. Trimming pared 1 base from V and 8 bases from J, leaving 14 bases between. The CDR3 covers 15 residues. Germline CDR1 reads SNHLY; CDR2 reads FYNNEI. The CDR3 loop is CASSEVGVGWEKLFF. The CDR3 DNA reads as TGTGCCAGCAGTGAAGTGGGAGTGGGTTGGGAAAAACTGTTTTTT.